These 18 T cell receptor beta chains were all obtained from the same sample, sequenced in a study of shared clonotypes between healthy human individuals. TCRdb's table, derived via immunoSEQ multiplex PCR, lists solely in-frame clones and lacks some. Seen here are around 1,000,000 clones, about 72% observed once, and the top ten hold about 0.89%. The sample comprised memory CD4+ T cells from PBMCs. Regarding subset: CD45RA-negative fraction. These receptors were collected from a man between 18 and 29 years old in good health. Some clones in this sample may be carry-over from other donors' samples.

This chain joins TRBV7-2 and TRBJ2-2; 8 bases match TRBD1. V lost 4 bases to trimming and J lost 6 bases; unmatched junction nucleotides: 1. The CDR3 spans 13 residues. From germline, CDR1 is SGHTA and CDR2 FQGNSA. For the CDR3, the DNA is TGTGCCAGCAGCTCACAGGGGGCCGGGGAGCTGTTTTTT. It encodes CASSSQGAGELFF.

The rearrangement uses TRBV28 and TRBJ1-5; D is unclear. V was clipped by 1 base and J by 6 bases, with 10 bases between them. CDR3 length: 14 residues. Germline V CDR1 and CDR2: MDHEN, SYDVKM. CDR3: CASSLSSRVQPQHF. The DNA of the CDR3 is TGTGCCAGCAGTTTATCGTCCCGGGTTCAGCCCCAGCATTTT. The complete variable domain, with remaining parts taken from reference TRBV28 and TRBJ1-5, reads DVKVTQSSRYLVKRTGEKVFLECVQDMDHENMFWYRQDPGLGLRLIYFSYDVKMKEKGDIPEGYSVSREKKERFSLILESASTNQTSMYLCASSLSSRVQPQHFGDGTRLSIL.

The chain combines TRBV7-9 with TRBJ2-5; 8 bases agree with TRBD1. Germline V gene data show CDR1 as SEHNR and CDR2 as FQNEAQ (reference sequence). The CDR3 covers 14 residues. With 5 bases clipped from V and 5 bases from J, the junction kept 7 bases outside the gene matches. The CDR3 here is CASSPQGGIETQYF. Written as DNA, the CDR3 is TGTGCCAGCAGCCCACAGGGGGGTATCGAGACCCAGTACTTC. Supplemented by reference TRBV7-9 and TRBJ2-5, the full variable domain reads DTGVSQNPRHKITKRGQNVTFRCDPISEHNRLYWYRQTLGQGPEFLTYFQNEAQLEKSRLLSDRFSAERPKGSFSTLEIQRTEQGDSAMYLCASSPQGGIETQYFGPGTRLLVL.

Here the CDR3 DNA reads TGTGCCAGCAGTTCGGGACTAGCGGGAGGGCCTTACGAGCAGTACTTC. The encoded protein is CASSSGLAGGPYEQYF. The V and J genes are TRBV6-5 and TRBJ2-7; TRBD2 agrees at 16 bases. Germline-derived CDR1 and CDR2 are MNHEY and SVGAGI. This CDR3 is built from 16 residues. The ends lost 4 bases at V and 4 bases at J; junction bases unmatched: 4.

This rearrangement joins TRBV2 to TRBJ2-7; D is unclear. Germline CDR1 reads SNHLY; CDR2 reads FYNNEI. V was pared by 1 base and J by 3 bases, with 7 bases between. This CDR3 is 13 amino acids long. The CDR3 reads CASSEGWDYEQYF. In DNA, the CDR3 is TGTGCCAGCAGTGAAGGTTGGGACTACGAGCAGTACTTC.

The J gene is TRBJ2-3, the V gene TRBV12-2; TRBD2 is taken as the D call from the table, unchecked against the DNA. TRBV12-2 represents a pseudogene. The CDR3 loop spans 18 amino acids. As DNA, the CDR3 is TGTGCAAGTCGCCGGCCCGGGACTAGCGGGAGTTGGAGAGATACGCAGTATTTT. Protein product: CASRRPGTSGSWRDTQYF.

This chain joins TRBV2 and TRBJ2-3, with 13 positions matching TRBD2. The CDR3 sequence is 14 residues long. Per germline, CDR1 SNHLY and CDR2 FYNNEI. The V gene end was trimmed by 8 bases and the J gene end by 6 bases; junction bases not matched to a gene: 5. As DNA, the CDR3 is TGTGCCAGCGCGACTAGCGGGAGGTCGGATACGCAGTATTTT. It translates to CASATSGRSDTQYF. Variable domain in full (rest from reference TRBV2 and TRBJ2-3): EPEVTQTPSHQVTQMGQEVILRCVPISNHLYFYWYRQILGQKVEFLVSFYNNEISEKSEIFDDQFSVERPDGSNFTLKIRSTKLEDSAMYFCASATSGRSDTQYFGPGTRLTVL.

The genes are TRBV4-3 and TRBJ2-6; 9 bases are shared with TRBD1. Germline CDR1 LGHNA, CDR2 YSLEER. V shed 4 bases, J shed 1 base, and the junction held 5 bases outside the gene matches. The CDR3 runs to 17 residues. CDR3 residues: CASSRRDRDSGANVLTF. DNA for the CDR3: TGCGCCAGCAGCCGCCGGGACAGGGATTCTGGGGCCAACGTCCTGACTTTC.

The V gene is TRBV7-8, the J gene TRBJ2-3, with TRBD2 matching 11 bases. J gave up 4 bases and V 3 bases, and 6 bases lay outside the gene matches. Looked up from germline, CDR1 is SGHVS and CDR2 is FQNEAQ. The CDR3 length is 16 residues. The CDR3 here is CASSFAPTSGADTQYF. For the CDR3, the DNA is TGTGCCAGCAGCTTCGCCCCGACTAGCGGGGCAGATACGCAGTATTTT.

The chain has TRBV28 and TRBJ2-1; no reliable D call. The V end was cut by 5 bases, the J end by 4 bases, with 15 bases between. Per the germline V gene, CDR1 is MDHEN and CDR2 is SYDVKM. This CDR3 has 15 residues. In DNA, the CDR3 is TGTGCCAGCAGTCTAGGTGGTACGGCTTACAATGAGCAGTTCTTC. This sequence encodes CASSLGGTAYNEQFF.

This clone appeared a single time. The chain combines TRBV18 with TRBJ2-7; D gene unclear. The germline V gene has CDR1 KGHSH and CDR2 LQKENI. This CDR3 is built from 13 residues. V was cut by 3 bases and J by 6 bases, with 12 bases left in between. The CDR3 loop is CASSPSLDSEQYF. The DNA of the CDR3 is TGTGCCAGCTCACCGTCTTTGGATTCCGAGCAGTACTTC.

CDR3 DNA sequence: TGTGCCAGCAGCGTACGGGCTTCAATCTACAATGAGCAGTTCTTC. It specifies CASSVRASIYNEQFF. The J gene is TRBJ2-1, the V gene TRBV9; D is undetermined. Per the germline V gene, CDR1 is SGDLS and CDR2 is YYNGEE. V was shortened by 1 base and J by 3 bases, with 11 bases between the two germline ends. This CDR3 is 15 amino acids long.

This rearrangement joins TRBV7-3 to TRBJ1-1; TRBD1 matches 8 bases. This CDR3 region has 13 residues. Germline values: CDR1 SGHTA, CDR2 FQGTGA. Trimming took 5 bases from V and 5 from J; bases not matched to a gene: 4. CDR3: CASSRTGITEAFF. As DNA, the CDR3 is TGTGCCAGCAGCCGGACAGGGATAACTGAAGCTTTCTTT.

In regard to this clone: This clone may be a read error of a much larger clone one base away. Other nucleotide sequences in the sample specify the same CDR3. The chain has TRBV10-3 and TRBJ2-7; 12 positions match TRBD2. The CDR3 totals 14 residues. Germline V gene data show CDR1 as ENHRY and CDR2 as SYGVKD. Trimming cost V 2 bases and J 7 bases; bases outside gene matches: 3. Here the CDR3 DNA reads TGTGCCATCAGTGAGACTAGCGGGAGGTATGAGCAGTACTTC. Translation gives CAISETSGRYEQYF.

This chain joins TRBV28 and TRBJ1-3; D uncertain. Germline V gene lookup returns CDR1 MDHEN and CDR2 SYDVKM. This CDR3 has 15 residues. The V gene lost 5 bases and the J gene lost 4 bases, with 15 bases spanning the gap. The CDR3 protein is CASSPRWGNGNTIYF. The CDR3 region has the DNA TGTGCCAGCAGTCCCCGATGGGGAAACGGAAACACCATATATTTT.

The chain links TRBV27 to TRBJ2-3; D is unclear. The germline V gene has CDR1 MNHEY and CDR2 SMNVEV (reference sequence). The length of the CDR3 is 12 residues. V lost 7 bases and J 2 bases, leaving 7 bases between the germline ends. The CDR3 DNA reads TGTGCCAGCACCCCCGACACAGATACGCAGTATTTT. It translates to CASTPDTDTQYF.

The genes are TRBV7-9 and TRBJ1-6; weak D call: TRBD1 (5 bases). From germline, CDR1 is SEHNR and CDR2 FQNEAQ (reference sequence). CDR3 length equals 12 residues. V lost 11 bases and J 6 bases, leaving 11 bases between the germline ends. The CDR3: CAGKGVNSPLHF. The CDR3 nucleotides read TGTGCCGGAAAAGGGGTTAATTCACCCCTCCACTTT.

The rearrangement links TRBV6-5 to TRBJ1-6; no reliable D call. This CDR3 spans 15 amino acids. The V and J ends lost 1 base and 7 bases respectively, with 11 bases between them. Per the germline V gene, CDR1 is MNHEY and CDR2 is SVGAGI. The CDR3 here is CASSYLSFTNSPLHF. Written as DNA, the CDR3 is TGTGCCAGCAGTTACTTAAGCTTCACCAATTCACCCCTCCACTTT.